The 23 T cell receptor beta chains presented below share a single source sample, sequenced in a study of shared clonotypes between healthy human individuals. The method was immunoSEQ multiplex PCR; TCRdb's version includes in-frame clones alone and lacks a portion of them. The sample has about 1.1 million clones, approximately 75% seen once; the top ten hold approximately 0.95%. The sequenced material came from memory CD4+ T cells from PBMCs. The subset denotes: CD45RA-negative fraction. All receptors derive from a man aged 18 to 35 in good health. Some clones in this sample may be carry-over from other donors' samples.

The V and J genes are TRBV7-8 and TRBJ2-7, with 10 bases identical to TRBD2. The CDR3 has 18 amino acids. V lost 0 bases to trimming and J lost 7 bases; unmatched junction nucleotides: 15. Germline V gene data show CDR1 as SGHVS and CDR2 as FQNEAQ. The CDR3: CASSLADLTSGARGEQYF. The DNA of the CDR3 is TGTGCCAGCAGCTTAGCGGACTTAACTAGCGGGGCGAGGGGGGAGCAGTACTTC.

This clone has a handful of counts. The chain employs TRBV7-3 and TRBJ1-5; D gene ambiguous. Germline values: CDR1 SGHTA, CDR2 FQGTGA. The CDR3 has 13 residues. V gave up 2 bases and J gave up 8 bases, with 10 bases separating them. CDR3 protein: CASSLGPQEPQHF. The CDR3 DNA sequence: TGTGCCAGCAGCTTAGGTCCCCAGGAGCCCCAGCATTTT.

The V and J genes are TRBV18 and TRBJ2-2, with 15 bases lining up with TRBD2. CDR3 length equals 19 residues. Germline V gene lookup returns CDR1 KGHSH and CDR2 LQKENI. V lost 9 bases and J lost 4; bases outside the gene matches: 15. Here the CDR3 reads CASSAARGLAGGSTGELFF. The CDR3 nucleotides are TGTGCCAGTTCCGCTGCTCGGGGACTAGCGGGAGGATCCACCGGGGAGCTGTTTTTT.

Comment on this clone: A much larger clone differs by one base, so this may be a read error. The V gene is TRBV5-6, the J gene TRBJ1-4; 8 bases line up with TRBD1. The CDR3 is 14 residues long. Germline CDR1 and CDR2: SGHDT and YYEEEE. The trim removed 0 bases at V and 8 bases at J, leaving 3 bases unmatched. The CDR3 spells CASSLGTGNEKLFF. CDR3 DNA sequence: TGTGCCAGCAGCTTGGGGACAGGGAACGAAAAACTGTTTTTT. The variable domain in full, with the rest retrieved from reference TRBV5-6 and TRBJ1-4, is DAGVTQSPTHLIKTRGQQVTLRCSPKSGHDTVSWYQQALGQGPQFIFQYYEEEERQRGNFPDRFSGHQFPNYSSELNVNALLLGDSALYLCASSLGTGNEKLFFGSGTQLSVL.

The CDR3 protein is CASSLGRASGANVLTF. The CDR3 nucleotides read TGCGCCAGCAGCTTGGGGCGGGCCTCTGGGGCCAACGTCCTGACTTTC. This chain joins TRBV5-1 and TRBJ2-6, with D possibly matching TRBD2 (5 bases). The CDR3 sequence is 16 residues long. Looked up from germline, CDR1 is SGHRS and CDR2 is YFSETQ. Trimming removed 0 bases at V and 0 bases at J, with 7 bases between.

This chain links TRBV4-1 with TRBJ1-5; 7 bases line up with TRBD1. The ends lost 1 base at V and 4 bases at J; junction bases unmatched: 1. CDR1 and CDR2 from the germline V gene are MGHRA and YSYEKL. There are 14 residues in the CDR3. The CDR3 DNA is TGCGCCAGCAGCCAAGCAGGGGGAAATCAGCCCCAGCATTTT. Translation: CASSQAGGNQPQHF.

On this clone: An end of the junction does not agree with germline; a read error may underlie this. Other DNA sequences in this sample translate to the same CDR3. DNA of the CDR3: TGCGCCAGCAGTTTATCGTGGACAGGGGTATTTCGCGAGCAGTACTTC. Its protein is CASSLSWTGVFREQYF. V usage is TRBV28 and J usage is TRBJ2-5, with 9 bases matching TRBD1. With the DNA end fitting TRBJ2-7 better, the J assignment may be wrong. Looked up from germline, CDR1 is MDHEN and CDR2 is SYDVKM. There are 16 residues in the CDR3.

This clone appeared once. V usage is TRBV5-1 and J usage is TRBJ2-3; 8 positions match TRBD2. With 0 bases clipped from V and 1 base from J, the junction kept 4 bases outside the gene matches. The germline gives CDR1 SGHRS, CDR2 YFSETQ. The CDR3 loop spans 16 amino acids. The CDR3 sequence: CASSLGSGSGTDTQYF. The CDR3 DNA reads TGCGCCAGCAGCTTGGGGAGCGGGAGTGGCACAGATACGCAGTATTTT.

This clone was counted many times. The chain has TRBV27 and TRBJ2-3, with D perhaps assigned TRBD1 or TRBD2 (6 bases each). V lost 11 bases, J lost 1 base, and 19 bases lay in between. Germline CDR1 is MNHEY and CDR2 is SMNVEV (reference sequence). This CDR3 has 15 residues. The CDR3 DNA is TGTGCCGTCCGGCCGAGGGGGGCCCGCACAGATACGCAGTATTTT. This gives the protein CAVRPRGARTDTQYF.

This chain uses TRBV30 with TRBJ1-2, with 8 bases aligning to TRBD1. Germline CDR1 GTSNPN, CDR2 SVGIG (reference sequence). Unmatched junction bases numbered 4, after V lost 1 base and J lost 9 bases. This CDR3 has 12 amino acids. The DNA of the CDR3 is TGTGCCTGGAGTGGGGACAGGTGGAGCTACACCTTC. Translation: CAWSGDRWSYTF.

The V gene is TRBV12-1, the J gene TRBJ2-7; the table names TRBD1, a call not compared with the DNA. TRBV12-1 is termed a pseudogene. The CDR3 has 15 residues. The CDR3 coding sequence is TGTGCCAGCAGCTTGATCACAGGGAGCTCCTACGAGCAGTACTTC. Its protein is CASSLITGSSYEQYF.

V usage is TRBV30 and J usage is TRBJ1-3; D not certain. The V end lost 0 bases, the J end lost 2 bases, and 8 bases lay between the germline ends. Germline CDR1 and CDR2: GTSNPN and SVGIG (reference sequence). This CDR3 region has 14 residues. As DNA, the CDR3 is TGTGCCTGGAGTGTGGATAATACTGGAAACACCATATATTTT. This sequence encodes CAWSVDNTGNTIYF.

V gene TRBV25-1 combines with J gene TRBJ2-5; 10 nucleotides line up with TRBD1. The last part of the DNA fits TRBJ2-7 better; the J call may be wrong. This CDR3 has 14 residues. Germline V gene sequence: CDR1 MGHDK, CDR2 SYGVNS. The chain's CDR3 is CASGRTGGSYEQYF. CDR3 DNA: TGTGCCAGCGGGAGGACAGGGGGTTCCTACGAGCAGTACTTC.

This clone was recorded a few times. The CDR3 is CATSGSGLAGNTIYF. The CDR3 DNA is TGTGCCACCAGCGGATCAGGGCTGGCTGGAAACACCATATATTTT. J is TRBJ1-3 and V is TRBV15, with D possibly TRBD1 on 5 matching bases. The CDR3 is 15 residues long. Germline values: CDR1 LNHNV, CDR2 YYDKDF (reference sequence). Between the trimmed V and J ends, which lost 5 bases and 2 bases, there was a span of 13 bases.

Comments on this clone: Distinct nucleotide sequences in the sample also encode this CDR3. This sequence joins TRBV5-1 and TRBJ2-7; no clear D gene. The germline CDR1 and CDR2 sequences are SGHRS and YFSETQ. V lost 2 bases, J lost 0 bases, and 6 bases lay in between. The CDR3 sequence is 13 residues long. CDR3 nucleotide sequence: TGCGCCAGCAGCTTCCCTGGCTCCTACGAGCAGTACTTC. Its translation is CASSFPGSYEQYF.

The chain links TRBV28 to TRBJ1-1; D may be TRBD1 (6 bases). There are 14 residues in the CDR3. CDR1 is MDHEN, CDR2 SYDVKM, per germline. V dropped 8 bases and J dropped 1 base, with 14 bases sitting between them. The CDR3 spells CASLLGHSNTEAFF. CDR3 DNA sequence: TGTGCCAGCCTTCTGGGACATTCGAACACTGAAGCTTTCTTT.

The sample holds one count of this clone. The V call is TRBV28, the J call TRBJ1-1; D is undetermined. With 3 bases removed from V and 4 bases from J, the gap between germline ends came to 21 bases. The germline CDR1 and CDR2 sequences are MDHEN and SYDVKM. The length of the CDR3 is 17 residues. The CDR3 DNA reads TGTGCCAGCAGTTTCCCAGCCGGAGGGTTTTCGTCCACTGAAGCTTTCTTT. Protein: CASSFPAGGFSSTEAFF.

This clone was observed a few times. J is TRBJ1-1 and V is TRBV29-1, with a possible D match to TRBD1 (5 bases). Germline V gives CDR1 SQVTM, CDR2 ANQGSEA. CDR3 size: 15 residues. Trimming took off 6 bases at V and 0 bases at J, with 17 bases between the two ends. The CDR3 reads CSVGRGFSVNTEAFF. Written as DNA, the CDR3 is TGCAGCGTGGGAAGGGGATTTTCCGTGAACACTGAAGCTTTCTTT. The entire variable domain, with the rest obtained from reference TRBV29-1 and TRBJ1-1, is as follows: SAVISQKPSRDICQRGTSLTIQCQVDSQVTMMFWYRQQPGQSLTLIATANQGSEATYESGFVIDKFPISRPNLTFSTLTVSNMSPEDSSIYLCSVGRGFSVNTEAFFGQGTRLTVV.

The chain has TRBV28 and TRBJ1-1; D might be TRBD1 (6 bases). The CDR3 is 12 amino acids. V was shortened by 9 bases and J by 6 bases, with 14 bases between the two germline ends. Germline V gene sequence: CDR1 MDHEN, CDR2 SYDVKM. CDR3 region: CASRGQKPEAFF. The CDR3, as DNA: TGTGCCAGTAGGGGACAAAAGCCTGAAGCTTTCTTT. Looking up the rest from reference TRBV28 and TRBJ1-1 gives the full variable domain: DVKVTQSSRYLVKRTGEKVFLECVQDMDHENMFWYRQDPGLGLRLIYFSYDVKMKEKGDIPEGYSVSREKKERFSLILESASTNQTSMYLCASRGQKPEAFFGQGTRLTVV.

This clone has more than one count but fewer than ten. CDR3: CALGGQGESSGNTIYF. The CDR3 DNA follows: TGTGCCTTGGGGGGACAGGGGGAGAGCTCTGGAAACACCATATATTTT. This sequence joins TRBV27 and TRBJ1-3; 11 bases are a match to TRBD1. This CDR3 contains 16 residues. CDR1 is MNHEY and CDR2 is SMNVEV in the germline V gene (reference sequence). V lost 11 bases to trimming and J lost 0 bases; unmatched junction nucleotides: 9.

The chain combines TRBV7-3 with TRBJ2-5, with 8 bases lining up with TRBD1. The DNA end lines up better with TRBJ2-7; the J call may be wrong. The CDR3 is 15 residues long. CDR1 SGHTA and CDR2 FQGTGA come from the germline V gene. The DNA for the CDR3 is TGTGCCAGCAGCTTAATGGCTGGACAGGGCTACGAGCAGTACTTC. This translates into CASSLMAGQGYEQYF.

The chain recombines TRBV2 with TRBJ2-3, with TRBD2 as a possible D gene (5 bases). Trimming cost V 9 bases and J 4 bases, with 17 bases left between them. Per the germline V gene, CDR1 is SNHLY and CDR2 is FYNNEI. CDR3 length: 14 residues. The CDR3 is CASAPLTNSDTQYF. CDR3 DNA sequence: TGTGCCAGTGCCCCCTTGACTAATTCAGATACGCAGTATTTT.

The gene calls are TRBV5-1 and TRBJ2-5; 10 bases are a match to TRBD2. Trimming at V came to 3 bases and at J to 1 base, leaving 3 bases not matched to a gene. The CDR3 length is 15 residues. The germline gives CDR1 SGHRS, CDR2 YFSETQ. This CDR3 is CASSYGLAAQETQYF. CDR3 DNA sequence: TGCGCCAGCAGCTACGGACTAGCGGCCCAAGAGACCCAGTACTTC.